The 31 T cell receptor beta chains presented below share a single source sample, sequenced in a study of blood T cell repertoires in COVID-19. Repertoires were generated with immunoSEQ multiplex PCR, while TCRdb's copy carries only in-frame clones and drops some. The data show some 220,000 clones, with 70% to 90% seen just once and roughly 12% held by the top ten. The source material was peripheral blood. These receptors were taken from a woman between 18 and 29 years old who had recovered from COVID-19.

The chain links TRBV5-4 to TRBJ2-7; D is possibly TRBD2 (5 bases). This CDR3 spans 14 amino acids. Trimming removed 6 bases at V and 1 base at J, with 14 bases between. Per germline, CDR1 SGHNT and CDR2 YYREEE (reference sequence). As DNA, the CDR3 is TGTGCCAGCACCCTGGCGGGCACATCCTACGAGCAGTACTTC. The encoded protein is CASTLAGTSYEQYF.

This clone showed up just a few times. J is TRBJ2-2 and V is TRBV7-9; 7 bases fit TRBD1. The ends lost 4 bases at V and 3 bases at J; junction bases unmatched: 11. The CDR3 runs to 17 residues. Germline V gives CDR1 SEHNR, CDR2 FQNEAQ (reference sequence). Written as DNA, the CDR3 is TGTGCCAGCAGCTCACCCGTGAGGGGGCGATACACCGGGGAGCTGTTTTTT. Amino acids: CASSSPVRGRYTGELFF.

There are a few counts of this clone. The genes are TRBV29-1 and TRBJ2-3, with TRBD2 identical over 9 bases. CDR3 length: 14 amino acids. Trimming at V came to 4 bases and at J to 4 bases, leaving 6 bases not matched to a gene. CDR1 is SQVTM and CDR2 is ANQGSEA in the germline V gene. The CDR3 protein is CSVAPSGNADTQYF. The CDR3 DNA reads as TGCAGCGTTGCTCCTAGCGGGAACGCAGATACGCAGTATTTT.

This sequence joins TRBV27 and TRBJ1-1; TRBD1 is a possible D gene (6 bases). CDR3 size: 17 residues. Germline CDR1 reads MNHEY; CDR2 reads SMNVEV (reference sequence). The V gene lost 11 bases and the J gene lost 0 bases, with 25 bases spanning the gap. CDR3 DNA: TGTGCCTCCGCCTCCTTAAGGCGGACAGATATGAACACTGAAGCTTTCTTT. Encoded protein: CASASLRRTDMNTEAFF.

V gene TRBV18 combines with J gene TRBJ2-3; D is ambiguous. The CDR3 is 12 amino acids. Germline values: CDR1 KGHSH, CDR2 LQKENI. V lost 4 bases and J 6 bases, leaving 8 bases between the germline ends. The CDR3 DNA is TGTGCCAGCTCACGCCCAGCGGATACGCAGTATTTT. Translation: CASSRPADTQYF.

The chain's CDR3 is CATAEEVQETQYF. CDR3 in DNA: TGCGCCACAGCCGAGGAGGTACAAGAGACCCAGTACTTC. The rearrangement links TRBV10-1 to TRBJ2-5; the D gene is possibly TRBD2 (5 bases). Germline values: CDR1 WNHNN, CDR2 SYGVQD (reference sequence). V lost 10 bases and J lost 2, with 14 bases in between. The CDR3 runs 13 residues.

This clone has just a few counts. J is TRBJ2-5 and V is TRBV10-1; maybe TRBD2 (6 bases). The germline V gene has CDR1 WNHNN and CDR2 SYGVQD (reference sequence). V lost 4 bases to trimming and J lost 9 bases, with 15 bases between them. CDR3 size: 13 residues. Here the CDR3 reads CASSVTRNLPQYF. The CDR3 DNA follows: TGCGCCAGCAGTGTGACTAGGAATCTTCCCCAGTACTTC.

The chain carries TRBV12-5 and TRBJ1-5, with D uncertain. Trimming took off 6 bases at V and 3 bases at J, with 6 bases between the two ends. CDR3 size: 12 residues. CDR1 LGHNT and CDR2 FRNRAP come from the germline V gene. Here the CDR3 DNA reads TGTGCTAGTGGACAGACCAATCAGCCCCAGCATTTT. Amino acid sequence: CASGQTNQPQHF.

The chain links TRBV18 to TRBJ2-1; perhaps TRBD2 as D (5 bases). The germline gives CDR1 KGHSH, CDR2 LQKENI. This CDR3 has 15 amino acids. Between the trimmed V and J ends, which lost 5 bases and 2 bases, there was a span of 13 bases. CDR3 sequence reads: CASSTTRVPYNEQFF. The CDR3 DNA is TGTGCCAGCTCAACTACTAGAGTCCCCTACAATGAGCAGTTCTTC. The variable domain in full, completed from reference TRBV18 and TRBJ2-1, reads NAGVMQNPRHLVRRRGQEARLRCSPMKGHSHVYWYRQLPEEGLKFMVYLQKENIIDESGMPKERFSAEFPKEGPSILRIQQVVRGDSAAYFCASSTTRVPYNEQFFGPGTRLTVL.

V usage is TRBV27 and J usage is TRBJ2-1; the match to TRBD2 covers 10 bases. The CDR3 runs to 21 residues. The J segment lost 1 base and the V segment lost 2 bases, leaving 17 bases of the junction unmatched. Germline V lookup: CDR1 MNHEY, CDR2 SMNVEV (reference sequence). As DNA, the CDR3 is TGTGCCAGCAGTTTACGCTGGGCTAGCGGGAGAGTTGGCGGGTCCTACAATGAGCAGTTCTTC. Translating gives CASSLRWASGRVGGSYNEQFF.

The V gene is TRBV25-1, the J gene TRBJ2-7; 7 bases match TRBD1. Germline CDR1 and CDR2: MGHDK and SYGVNS. V lost 4 bases and J lost 2; bases outside the gene matches: 8. CDR3 length: 15 amino acids. The CDR3 here is CASSGTGGRAYEQYF. The CDR3 bases are TGTGCCAGCAGTGGGACAGGAGGTCGGGCCTACGAGCAGTACTTC.

CDR3 region: CASSPGPSYEQYF. CDR3 nucleotide sequence: TGTGCCAGCAGCCCAGGGCCTTCCTACGAGCAGTACTTC. The chain joins TRBV4-2 to TRBJ2-7; perhaps TRBD1 as D (5 bases). Trimming removed 4 bases at V and 1 base at J, with 8 bases between. Looked up from germline, CDR1 is LGHNA and CDR2 is YNFKEQ. This CDR3 is built from 13 residues.

The V and J genes are TRBV5-8 and TRBJ1-1; TRBD1 agrees at 7 bases. Losses at the gene ends were 4 bases for V and 5 bases for J; bases not matched to a gene: 14. Germline CDR1 reads SGHTS; CDR2 reads YDEGEE. The CDR3 runs 16 residues. CDR3 bases: TGTGCCAGCAGCGTCGGCGAGAGGGGGCGCCGAACTGAAGCTTTCTTT. Residues: CASSVGERGRRTEAFF.

The chain has TRBV5-5 and TRBJ2-1, with TRBD2 as a possible D gene (6 bases). The CDR3 covers 14 residues. V was cut by 8 bases and J by 2 bases, with 14 bases left in between. Germline CDR1 SGHKS, CDR2 YYEKEE (reference sequence). The CDR3: CASTFGSPYNEQFF. Written as DNA, the CDR3 is TGTGCCAGTACATTCGGGAGCCCCTACAATGAGCAGTTCTTC.

On this clone: Within the sample, other DNA sequences also encode this same CDR3. The rearrangement links TRBV27 to TRBJ2-7; D unresolved. The CDR3 consists of 11 residues. Germline CDR1 and CDR2: MNHEY and SMNVEV (reference sequence). Trimming left V 4 bases short and J 2 bases short, with 3 bases between. The CDR3 nucleotides are TGTGCCAGCAGTTCAACCTACGAGCAGTACTTC. It codes for CASSSTYEQYF.

V usage is TRBV2 and J usage is TRBJ1-2; 8 nucleotides line up with TRBD1. From germline, CDR1 is SNHLY and CDR2 FYNNEI. Germline trimming cut 2 bases from V and 6 bases from J; bases unmatched to any gene: 5. The CDR3 runs 14 residues. This CDR3 is CASSEIGTGDGYTF. CDR3 coding DNA: TGTGCCAGCAGTGAAATCGGGACAGGAGATGGCTACACCTTC.

The chain recombines TRBV19 with TRBJ2-2, with D unclear. Germline values: CDR1 LNHDA, CDR2 SQIVND (reference sequence). The V end lost 7 bases, the J end lost 0 bases, and 9 bases lay between the germline ends. This CDR3 spans 14 amino acids. The CDR3 sequence is CASMADPNTGELFF. In DNA, the CDR3 is TGTGCCAGTATGGCCGATCCGAACACCGGGGAGCTGTTTTTT.

Ten or more counts support this clone. Other DNA sequences in the sample encode the same CDR3. The gene calls are TRBV12-3 or TRBV12-4 and TRBJ1-2; D gene uncertain. The V end lost 1 base, the J end lost 6 bases, and 3 bases lay between the germline ends. The CDR3 covers 11 residues. The CDR3 reads CASSLGDGYTF. CDR3 coding DNA: TGTGCCAGCAGTTTAGGCGATGGCTACACCTTC.

The chain carries TRBV5-6 and TRBJ2-1; the match to TRBD2 covers 8 bases. Germline V lookup: CDR1 SGHDT, CDR2 YYEEEE. Losses at the gene ends were 4 bases for V and 0 bases for J; bases not matched to a gene: 6. This CDR3 contains 16 residues. The chain's CDR3 is CASSHERGSSYNEQFF. The DNA for the CDR3 is TGTGCCAGCAGCCATGAGCGGGGGAGCTCCTACAATGAGCAGTTCTTC.

This clone appeared a single time. The chain combines TRBV5-6 with TRBJ1-4; no clear D gene. The CDR3 loop spans 14 amino acids. Trimming removed 4 bases at V and 6 bases at J, with 13 bases between. Germline V gene data show CDR1 as SGHDT and CDR2 as YYEEEE. The DNA of the CDR3 is TGTGCCAGCAGCGAAGGGAGCGTTGATGAAAAACTGTTTTTT. It specifies CASSEGSVDEKLFF.

The chain has TRBV4-3 and TRBJ1-3; perhaps TRBD1 as D (5 bases). The germline V gene has CDR1 LGHNA and CDR2 YSLEER. The CDR3 loop spans 15 amino acids. The V gene lost 3 bases and the J gene lost 4 bases, with 13 bases spanning the gap. The CDR3 nucleotides read TGCGCCAGCAGCCAGGACGGGACTGGGGGAAACACCATATATTTT. Its translation: CASSQDGTGGNTIYF.

The chain links TRBV3-1 (or the pseudogene TRBV3-2) to TRBJ2-7; TRBD1 matches 11 bases. V shed 1 base, J shed 2 bases, and the junction held 16 bases outside the gene matches. This CDR3 contains 20 residues. Germline V lookup: CDR1 LGHDT, CDR2 YNNKEL (reference sequence). The CDR3 DNA follows: TGTGCCAGCAGCCAAGTTAAGATTAGCCGGGACAGGGGGATTACCTACGAGCAGTACTTC. It specifies CASSQVKISRDRGITYEQYF.

V gene TRBV7-3 combines with J gene TRBJ2-1, with TRBD2 matching over 10 bases. Germline V CDR1 and CDR2: SGHTA, FQGTGA. This CDR3 has 15 residues. V was clipped by 4 bases and J by 4 bases; unmatched bases: 4. The DNA for the CDR3 is TGTGCCAGCAGCTCAGCGGGAGGGCCGTACAATGAGCAGTTCTTC. Its protein product is CASSSAGGPYNEQFF.

The CDR3: CASSLAGLAGNEYNEQFF. CDR3 coding DNA: TGTGCCAGCAGCTTAGCGGGGCTAGCGGGAAATGAGTACAATGAGCAGTTCTTC. The J gene is TRBJ2-1, the V gene TRBV7-9, with 9 positions matching TRBD2. From germline, CDR1 is SEHNR and CDR2 FQNEAQ (reference sequence). The CDR3 spans 18 residues. The V segment lost 0 bases and the J segment 4 bases; nucleotides outside the gene matches: 10.

This clone is a singleton in its sample. The V call is TRBV10-2, the J call TRBJ2-7; TRBD2 aligns across 10 bases. This CDR3 spans 13 amino acids. The ends lost 3 bases at V and 6 bases at J; junction bases unmatched: 2. CDR1 and CDR2 (germline): WSHSY, SAAADI. CDR3 protein: CASSETSGIEQYF. DNA for the CDR3: TGCGCCAGCAGTGAAACTAGCGGGATCGAGCAGTACTTC.

The CDR3 nucleotides read TGTGCCAGCAGCCCGGACAGGCCCTCCTACGAGCAGTACTTC. It specifies CASSPDRPSYEQYF. The V call is TRBV7-9, the J call TRBJ2-7, with 7 bases that match TRBD1. V trimming: 5 bases; J trimming: 0 bases; junction bases outside the gene matches: 4. Germline V gives CDR1 SEHNR, CDR2 FQNEAQ (reference sequence). CDR3 length equals 14 residues.

V and J are TRBV5-3 and TRBJ2-1, with a tentative D call TRBD1 (6 bases). TRBV5-3 is classed as an ORF, of uncertain function. Between the trimmed V and J ends, which lost 4 bases and 4 bases, there was a span of 18 bases. The CDR3 contains 16 residues. CDR3 sequence: CARSPSCKQGYNEQFF. CDR3 bases: TGTGCCAGAAGCCCCTCTTGTAAACAGGGATACAATGAGCAGTTCTTC.

The V gene is TRBV15, the J gene TRBJ2-7; 7 bases agree with TRBD1. This CDR3 is built from 17 residues. Per germline, CDR1 LNHNV and CDR2 YYDKDF (reference sequence). Unmatched junction bases numbered 11, after V lost 2 bases and J lost 1 base. CDR3 sequence (DNA): TGTGCCACCAGCAGAACCATGGCACAGGGGTATTCCTACGAGCAGTACTTC. Translated, it gives CATSRTMAQGYSYEQYF.

The chain recombines TRBV7-9 with TRBJ2-7, with D hard to call. Trimming shortened V by 5 bases and J by 6 bases, and 20 bases separated the two germline ends. Germline-derived CDR1 and CDR2 are SEHNR and FQNEAQ (reference sequence). This CDR3 has 15 residues. The CDR3 region is CASSPYNGGWVEQYF. DNA of the CDR3: TGTGCCAGCAGCCCTTATAATGGCGGTTGGGTCGAGCAGTACTTC.

The chain couples TRBV10-3 to TRBJ2-2; 10 bases match TRBD1. This CDR3 is 18 amino acids long. The germline gives CDR1 ENHRY, CDR2 SYGVKD. Trimming took 4 bases from V and 1 from J; bases not matched to a gene: 9. The CDR3 sequence: CAISGRRDRGWNTGELFF. The DNA for the CDR3 is TGTGCCATCAGTGGGCGCCGGGACAGGGGATGGAACACCGGGGAGCTGTTTTTT.

The rearrangement links TRBV27 to TRBJ1-5; D gene ambiguous. Trimming cost V 8 bases and J 5 bases, with 7 bases left between them. Germline CDR1 reads MNHEY; CDR2 reads SMNVEV (reference sequence). The CDR3 totals 11 residues. The CDR3 sequence is CASPMDQPQHF. DNA of the CDR3: TGTGCCAGCCCTATGGATCAGCCCCAGCATTTT.